This T cell receptor beta chain is from a study of blood T cell repertoires in COVID-19. Study-level background: Some COVID-19 samples were acute and others convalescent; all came from the United States, Italy and Spain.

Germline V gives CDR1 SGDLS, CDR2 YYNGEE. This CDR3 contains 13 residues. Trimming removed 3 bases from V and 4 bases from J; junction bases left unmatched: 0. Clones were sequenced by immunoSEQ multiplex PCR, and TCRdb holds only the in-frame ones, with some missing. The sample includes 130,000 or so clones, approximately 80% of them seen just once. The clonotype originates from an elderly woman with acute or convalescent COVID-19. The gene calls are TRBV9 and TRBJ2-1, with TRBD1 matching 8 bases. Sequenced: peripheral blood. DNA of the CDR3: TGTGCCAGCAGCGGGACAGGGTACAATGAGCAGTTCTTC. Amino acids: CASSGTGYNEQFF. The whole variable domain, remainder taken from reference TRBV9 and TRBJ2-1, is DSGVTQTPKHLITATGQRVTLRCSPRSGDLSVYWYQQSLDQGLQFLIQYYNGEERAKGNILERFSAQQFPDLHSELNLSSLELGDSALYFCASSGTGYNEQFFGPGTRLTVL.